The rows below give T cell receptor beta chains drawn from one sample of a study of glioma-infiltrating T cells after dendritic cell vaccination. Produced via immunoSEQ multiplex PCR; TCRdb's table is partial and in-frame only. The profile shows about 38,000 clones, approximately 82% of them singletons. The sample consisted of blood, taken before dendritic cell vaccination. These receptors were collected from a human donor with glioblastoma. CDR3s include the opening cysteine and the closing phenylalanine or tryptophan. The D gene is left open where the match is weak. Only some rows state a clone size, as once, few, many or a class for expanded clones.

CDR3 | DNA | J | size | V | D
CASSPWGQGYETQYF | TGTGCCAGCTCACCATGGGGACAGGGGTATGAGACCCAGTACTTC | TRBJ2-5 | - | TRBV18 | TRBD1
CASSYPNLERYTF | TGTGCCAGCAGTTACCCGAACCTGGAGCGCTACACCTTC | TRBJ1-2 | - | TRBV6-5 | -
CSVEDFRNYGYTF | TGCAGCGTTGAAGATTTCAGGAACTATGGCTACACCTTC | TRBJ1-2 | - | TRBV29-1 | -
CASSLGTSGGVYEQYF | TGTGCCAGCAGCCTCGGGACTAGCGGGGGGGTCTACGAGCAGTACTTC | TRBJ2-7 | - | TRBV4-2 | TRBD2
CASSELQGNAGELFF | TGTGCCAGCAGCGAACTACAGGGGAATGCCGGGGAGCTGTTTTTT | TRBJ2-2 | - | TRBV7-9 | TRBD1
CASSLPGERTGNTIYF | TGCGCCAGCAGCCTCCCCGGGGAGAGAACTGGAAACACCATATATTTT | TRBJ1-3 | - | TRBV5-1 | -
CASSPRDRRNEKLFF | TGTGCCAGCAGCCCCAGGGACAGGAGAAATGAAAAACTGTTTTTT | TRBJ1-4 | - | TRBV11-3 | TRBD1
CATSRGVGYTF | TGTGCCACCAGCAGAGGAGTGGGCTACACCTTC | TRBJ1-2 | - | TRBV15 | -
CASSATSGGQETQYF | TGTGCCAGCAGCGCGACTAGCGGGGGCCAAGAGACCCAGTACTTC | TRBJ2-5 | few | TRBV5-6 | TRBD2
CASNSPGVHNEQFF | TGTGCCAGTAATTCTCCAGGGGTACACAATGAGCAGTTCTTC | TRBJ2-1 | - | TRBV19 | -
CASSSRGRETQYF | TGTGCCAGCAGTTCCAGGGGGCGAGAGACCCAGTACTTC | TRBJ2-5 | once | TRBV6-6 | TRBD1
CASSLPTTGVTSYEQYF | TGTGCCAGCAGCCTTCCCACAACGGGGGTCACATCCTACGAGCAGTACTTC | TRBJ2-7 | - | TRBV7-9 | -
CATRGLAGGTNTGELFF | TGTGCCACCAGGGGACTAGCGGGGGGCACGAACACCGGGGAGCTGTTTTTT | TRBJ2-2 | - | TRBV15 | TRBD2
CASSLTRDRSSEQYF | TGTGCCAGCAGCTTAACCCGGGACAGATCATCCGAGCAGTACTTC | TRBJ2-7 | - | TRBV7-9 | TRBD1
CASSAPSGLKKGTDTQYF | TGTGCCAGCAGTGCCCCTAGCGGGCTAAAAAAGGGGACAGATACGCAGTATTTT | TRBJ2-3 | - | TRBV28 | TRBD2
CSAREGSWFF | TGCAGTGCTAGAGAGGGCAGTTGGTTCTTC | TRBJ2-1 | - | TRBV20-1 | -
CASSLGGSGGGETQYF | TGTGCCAGCAGCTTGGGTGGAAGCGGGGGGGGAGAGACCCAGTACTTC | TRBJ2-5 | - | TRBV5-6 | TRBD2
CASSRTTGFAEAFF | TGTGCCAGCTCACGCACGACAGGGTTCGCTGAAGCTTTCTTT | TRBJ1-1 | - | TRBV18 | TRBD1
CAISESGGSFYGYTF | TGTGCCATCAGTGAGTCTGGGGGCAGCTTCTATGGCTACACCTTC | TRBJ1-2 | - | TRBV10-3 | -
CASSSPSGSTDTQYF | TGTGCCAGCAGTTCCCCTAGCGGGAGCACAGATACGCAGTATTTT | TRBJ2-3 | - | TRBV27 | TRBD2
CATVGTGNPYEQYF | TGTGCCACCGTGGGGACAGGGAACCCCTACGAGCAGTACTTC | TRBJ2-7 | - | TRBV6-5 | TRBD1
CASSPGTKRSETQYF | TGTGCCAGCAGCCCCGGGACTAAGCGTTCAGAGACCCAGTACTTC | TRBJ2-5 | - | TRBV28 | TRBD2
CASDQGYGYTF | TGTGCCAGCGACCAGGGTTACGGCTACACCTTC | TRBJ1-2 | - | TRBV19 | -
CASSGSTGNYGYTF | TGTGCCAGCAGTGGTTCGACTGGAAACTATGGCTACACCTTC | TRBJ1-2 | - | TRBV6-1 | -
CATTTGGRTGELFF | TGTGCCACTACCACAGGGGGCAGAACCGGGGAGCTGTTTTTT | TRBJ2-2 | few | TRBV15 | TRBD1
CASSQILTVTEAFF | TGCGCCAGCAGCCAGATCCTGACAGTAACTGAAGCTTTCTTT | TRBJ1-1 | - | TRBV4-3 | -
CASSDGGRLNQPQHF | TGTGCCAGCAGCGACGGGGGGCGCCTCAATCAGCCCCAGCATTTT | TRBJ1-5 | - | TRBV21-1 | -
CASRLAGAPGETQYF | TGCGCCAGCAGGCTAGCGGGGGCCCCGGGGGAGACCCAGTACTTC | TRBJ2-5 | - | TRBV5-1 | TRBD2
CASSGSSDRGLGNIQYF | TGCGCCAGCAGCGGGAGCTCGGACAGGGGGCTCGGAAACATTCAGTACTTC | TRBJ2-4 | - | TRBV4-1 | TRBD1
CASSARDSLVYEQYF | TGTGCCAGTAGTGCCCGGGACAGCTTAGTCTACGAGCAGTACTTC | TRBJ2-7 | - | TRBV19 | TRBD1
CASSVVGGGTTDTQYF | TGTGCCAGCAGCGTAGTGGGCGGGGGGACCACAGATACGCAGTATTTT | TRBJ2-3 | - | TRBV9 | TRBD2
CASSGGGGSLLTYEQYF | TGTGCCAGCAGTGGTGGGGGAGGGAGCTTGCTCACCTACGAGCAGTACTTC | TRBJ2-7 | - | TRBV2 | TRBD2
CASSGAGTGHYGYTF | TGTGCCAGCAGCGGAGCCGGGACAGGTCACTATGGCTACACCTTC | TRBJ1-2 | - | TRBV6-5 | TRBD1